This TCR beta chain was sequenced for a study of blood T cell repertoires in COVID-19 (dated by TCRdb to the early 2020s). As for the study more broadly: Collaborator samples came from the United States, Italy and Spain and covered acute and convalescent phases of COVID-19. The material from the prospective study consisted of cDNA or gDNA derived from T cells, B-cell-depleted T cells, or PBMCs. Deeply sampled blood TCRbeta repertoires from subjects exposed to, actively infected with, or recovered from COVID-19 were included in the dataset. The repertoires were released in a freely available public database meant as a resource for research on the immune response to SARS-CoV-2. Samples came from the ongoing ImmuneRACE study (first 160 participants) plus 1,254 subjects from 6 global collaborators. Nearly every sample came with metadata listing a de-identified subject ID, COVID-19 status, age in years and sex. Where available, HLA class I and class II types were taken from metadata supplied by the sample provider and were not determined by assay-based typing.

Whole blood was collected in K2EDTA tubes by collaborating institutions according to the institutions' own protocols. Collaborator samples were shipped for TCRbeta analysis as frozen whole blood, isolated PBMCs, or DNA extracted from either sample type. The immunoSEQ Assay, a bias-controlled multiplex PCR, was used to amplify TCRbeta CDR3 regions from genomic DNA. In the original analysis: Within the assay, amplification of reference gene primers was used to estimate how many nucleated cells each sample contained. Sequence reads were collapsed and filtered to measure the absolute abundance of every unique TCRbeta CDR3 rearrangement. Productive Simpson clonality was computed per sample as the square root of Simpson's diversity index over productive rearrangements. TCRdb re-hosts the immuneACCESS table, in-frame sequences only. Its copies lack some clones; in the studies checked, an unresolved V gene accounts for under half of them, and the cause for the rest is not known. Clone size and V and J calls were adopted from that table, with D and trimming inferred from the DNA. In all, the sample holds more than 150,000 clones, and 85% to 90% of those were seen once. The ten largest clones capture 0.99% of the sample.

The CDR3, cysteine through phenylalanine, is 12 amino acids long. The read is trimmed to its CDR3 DNA, 36 bases read in frame from base 1. V loses 11 bases, J loses 2 bases, and the germline ends lie 10 bases apart. This clone was detected once. The antigen this receptor binds is unknown. Qualities for individual bases were not recorded, and no much larger clone is one base off. Summary of the overall study and its limitations: The quantity of clinical and demographic metadata differed by source and by participant and was supplied without curation.

Sample: peripheral blood. The receptor comes from a man younger than 35 with acute or convalescent COVID-19. The V and J segments used are TRBV12-3 or TRBV12-4 and TRBJ1-3; no D gene can be assigned with confidence. The CDR3 here reads CASRGPGNTIYF. The DNA sequence is as follows: TGTGCCTCGAGAGGCCCTGGAAACACCATATATTTT.